The rows below give T cell receptor beta chains drawn from one sample of a study of T cell responses to AZD1222 COVID-19 vaccine. Assay: immunoSEQ multiplex PCR; the TCRdb copy retains only in-frame clones and omits some. Seen here are 150,000 or so clones, about 87% observed once, and the top ten hold under 2.5%. Sequenced material: peripheral blood, taken on day 0 of AZD1222 vaccination. The receptors were gathered from an adult in good health. The CDR3 runs from the conserved cysteine through the conserved F or W. Each record gives: J gene, V gene, D gene, clone size, CDR3 DNA, CDR3 protein. The D gene is left open where the match is weak. Clone size is shown for a subset of rows, as once, few, many or a class of expanded clone.

TRBJ2-1,TRBV5-1,TRBD2,-,TGCGCCAGCAGCGAGACAAGCGGGAGAATCTACAATGAGCAGTTCTTC,CASSETSGRIYNEQFF
TRBJ1-1,TRBV30,-,-,TGTGCCTGGACCCCGAGGGTGAACACTGAAGCTTTCTTT,CAWTPRVNTEAFF
TRBJ2-3,TRBV7-2,TRBD2,-,TGTGCCAGCAGCTCGAGCGGCGGGAGAGGGGCAGATACGCAGTATTTT,CASSSSGGRGADTQYF
TRBJ2-2,TRBV3-1/TRBV3-2,-,-,TGTGCCAGCAGCCAGGAGACTTGGATCGGGGAGCTGTTTTTT,CASSQETWIGELFF
TRBJ2-7,TRBV5-6,-,-,TGTGCCAGCAGCTTGATGGAGGACGAGCAGTACTTC,CASSLMEDEQYF
TRBJ1-6,TRBV10-3,-,-,TGTGCCATCAGTGAGTTCCGGGGTTCACCCCTCCACTTT,CAISEFRGSPLHF
TRBJ2-7,TRBV11-3,-,-,TGTGCCAGCAGCTTAGATCGGGGAGAAAAATTTCGGTCCTACGAGCAGTACTTC,CASSLDRGEKFRSYEQYF
TRBJ2-3,TRBV28,-,-,TGTGCCAGCAGTAGGCGGGGTGGGTGGGGTGATACGCAGTATTTT,CASSRRGGWGDTQYF
TRBJ1-5,TRBV7-2,TRBD1,-,TGTGCCAGCAGCTTAGACAGGGGAGGCGATCAGCCCCAGCATTTT,CASSLDRGGDQPQHF
TRBJ2-3,TRBV10-1,-,-,TGCGCCAGCGCCCACGTCAGGGGCAGGAGTGAGGATACGCAGTATTTT,CASAHVRGRSEDTQYF
TRBJ1-6,TRBV30,TRBD1,-,TGTGCCTGGAGCCGGGACAGCCTCCTCCTAGCAGATTCACCCCTCCACTTT,CAWSRDSLLLADSPLHF
TRBJ1-5,TRBV6-5,-,-,TGTGCCAGCAGTTACTCTGCCAAGAATCAGCCCCAGCATTTT,CASSYSAKNQPQHF
TRBJ1-6,TRBV2,TRBD1,few,TGTGCCAGCAGCCAACGGACAGGACTTTCACCCCTCCACTTT,CASSQRTGLSPLHF
TRBJ2-1,TRBV5-4,TRBD2,-,TGTGCCAGCAGCTTGGGGCTAGCGGCCTACAATGAGCAGTTCTTC,CASSLGLAAYNEQFF
TRBJ2-2,TRBV30,TRBD2,-,TGTGCCTGGAACGGGCGGGGGGCGAACACCGGGGAGCTGTTTTTT,CAWNGRGANTGELFF
TRBJ2-7,TRBV12-3/TRBV12-4,-,-,TGTGCCAGCAGGCCCCAGGGGACCTACGAGCAGTACTTC,CASRPQGTYEQYF
TRBJ2-1,TRBV5-5,TRBD2,-,TGTGCCAGCAGCTTGGCAGCGGGAGGGAGTAATGAGCAGTTCTTC,CASSLAAGGSNEQFF
TRBJ1-3,TRBV5-1,TRBD1,-,TGCGCCAGCAGCCTAGGCAGGGGGGACACCATATATTTT,CASSLGRGDTIYF
TRBJ1-4,TRBV5-5,-,-,TGTGCCAGCAGCCCGCACGCAACTAATGAAAAACTGTTTTTT,CASSPHATNEKLFF
TRBJ2-7,TRBV5-1,TRBD2,-,TGCGCCAGCAGCCTCGGGGGAAGCGGGGCCTACGAGCAGTACTTC,CASSLGGSGAYEQYF
TRBJ2-1,TRBV4-3,TRBD2,once,TGCGCCAGCAGCCCTAGACTAGCGGGCCCCTACAATGAGCAGTTCTTC,CASSPRLAGPYNEQFF
TRBJ1-4,TRBV2,-,once,TGTGCCAGCAGTGAAGCGCCTGGCAGAGGGGAACTGTTTTTT,CASSEAPGRGELFF
TRBJ2-7,TRBV27,TRBD2,-,TGTGCCAGCAGGGAGACTAGCGGGAGACCCTACGAGCAGTACTTC,CASRETSGRPYEQYF
TRBJ2-7,TRBV6-2/TRBV6-3,-,once,TGTGCCAGCAGTTACCCAGGCTCTTCCTACGAGCAGTACTTC,CASSYPGSSYEQYF
TRBJ2-7,TRBV6-5,-,-,TGTGCCAGCAGTTACTTCGGGGGGCCCTACGAGCAGTACTTC,CASSYFGGPYEQYF
TRBJ2-1,TRBV6-1,-,-,TGTGCCAGCAGTGAGTCCGGTGAGCAGTTCTTC,CASSESGEQFF
TRBJ1-6,TRBV5-1,-,-,TGCGCCAGCAGCTTGATTGAGGGTTCACCCCTCCACTTT,CASSLIEGSPLHF
TRBJ2-6,TRBV4-2,-,-,TGTGCCAGCAGCCAATATCAACCTGGGGCCAACGTCCTGACTTTC,CASSQYQPGANVLTF
TRBJ1-5,TRBV18,-,once,TGTGCCAGCTCACCACTACAGGAAAGTCAGCCCCAGCATTTT,CASSPLQESQPQHF